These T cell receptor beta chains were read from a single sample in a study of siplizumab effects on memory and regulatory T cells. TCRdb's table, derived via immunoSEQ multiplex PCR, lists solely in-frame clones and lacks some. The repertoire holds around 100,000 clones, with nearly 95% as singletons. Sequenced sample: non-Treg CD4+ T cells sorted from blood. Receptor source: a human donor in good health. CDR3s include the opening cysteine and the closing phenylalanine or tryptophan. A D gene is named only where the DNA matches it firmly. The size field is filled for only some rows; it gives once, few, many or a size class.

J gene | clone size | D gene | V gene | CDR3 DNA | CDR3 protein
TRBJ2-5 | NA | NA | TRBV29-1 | TGCAGCGTTGTGCTCGCCCAAGAGACCCAGTACTTC | CSVVLAQETQYF
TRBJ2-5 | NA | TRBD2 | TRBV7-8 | TGTGCCAGCAGCTTAGTAGCGGGGGGACGGCAAGAGACCCAGTACTTC | CASSLVAGGRQETQYF
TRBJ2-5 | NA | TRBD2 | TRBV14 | TGTGCCAGCAGCAAAGGACGGGAGGGCCCTGAGTACTTC | CASSKGREGPEYF
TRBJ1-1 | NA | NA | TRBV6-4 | TGTGCCAGGGGACGGATGAACACTGAAGCTTTCTTT | CARGRMNTEAFF
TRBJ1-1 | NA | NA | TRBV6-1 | TGTGCCAGCAGTGAGATAGGGACGAGGTCTGAAGCTTTCTTT | CASSEIGTRSEAFF
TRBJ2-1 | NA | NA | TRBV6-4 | TGTGCCAGCAGCTCCTCCTCCTACAATGAGCAGTTCTTC | CASSSSSYNEQFF
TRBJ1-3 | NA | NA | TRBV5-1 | TGCGCCAGCAGCTTAGCGGGCAACTCTGGAAACACCATATATTTT | CASSLAGNSGNTIYF
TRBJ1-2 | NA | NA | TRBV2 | TGTGCCAGCAGTGTTGGCTGGGCGGATGGCTACACCTTC | CASSVGWADGYTF
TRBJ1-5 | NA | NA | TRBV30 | TGTGCCTGGGCGGGGGGAAGGGGCCAGCCCCAGCATTTT | CAWAGGRGQPQHF
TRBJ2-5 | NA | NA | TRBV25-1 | TGTGCCAGCAGCCACAGGGTGCAAGAGACCCAGTACTTC | CASSHRVQETQYF
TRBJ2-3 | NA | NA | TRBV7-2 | TGTGCCAGCAGCTTCGGAAACACAGATACGCAGTATTTT | CASSFGNTDTQYF
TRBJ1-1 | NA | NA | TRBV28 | TGTGCCAGCAGTTTAGTAACTGGACAGAACACTGAAGCTTTCTTT | CASSLVTGQNTEAFF
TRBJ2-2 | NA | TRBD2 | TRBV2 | TGTGCCAGCAGGAGTAGCGGGGGGATCACCGGGGAGCTGTTTTTT | CASRSSGGITGELFF
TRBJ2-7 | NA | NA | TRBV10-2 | TGCGCCAGCAGTGAGTCGAGGGGGTCCTACGAGCAGTACTTC | CASSESRGSYEQYF
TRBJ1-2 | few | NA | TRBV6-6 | TGTGCCAGCACAACTAACTATGGCTACACCTTC | CASTTNYGYTF
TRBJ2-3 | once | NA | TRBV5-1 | TGCGCCAGCAGCTTCGGCGGGTTTCCAGATACGCAGTATTTT | CASSFGGFPDTQYF
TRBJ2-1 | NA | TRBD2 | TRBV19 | TGTGCCAGTAGTACTCGGACTAGCGGGGCTGGTTTTGAGCAGTTCTTC | CASSTRTSGAGFEQFF
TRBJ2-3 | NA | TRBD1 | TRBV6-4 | TGTGCCAGCAAGGACAGGGGCCCAGATACGCAGTATTTT | CASKDRGPDTQYF
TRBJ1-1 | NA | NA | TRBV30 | TGTGCCTGGAGTGGCGGGGCTGAAGCTTTCTTT | CAWSGGAEAFF
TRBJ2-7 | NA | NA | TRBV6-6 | TGTGCCAGCAGTTACCCTGGGACGGTTTACGAGCAGTACTTC | CASSYPGTVYEQYF
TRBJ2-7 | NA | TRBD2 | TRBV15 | TGTGCCACCAGCAGAGGACTAGCGGGCTCCTACGAGCAGTACTTC | CATSRGLAGSYEQYF
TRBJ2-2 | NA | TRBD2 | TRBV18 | TGTGCCAGCTCATCACTTCTCGGGACTAGCGGGACCGGGGAGCTGTTTTTT | CASSSLLGTSGTGELFF
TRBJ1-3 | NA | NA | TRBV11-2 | TGTGCCAGCAGCTTAGTGGGTGGATCTGGAAACACCATATATTTT | CASSLVGGSGNTIYF
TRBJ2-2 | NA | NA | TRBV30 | TGTGCCTGGAGTGGACAGGTGGCCGGGGAGCTGTTTTTT | CAWSGQVAGELFF
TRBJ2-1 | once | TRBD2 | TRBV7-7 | TGTGCTAGCAGCCCCGGGACTAGCGGGATCAGTGAGCAGTTCTTC | CASSPGTSGISEQFF
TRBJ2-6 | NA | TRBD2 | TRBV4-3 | TGCGCCAGCAGCCAAGATCCTAGCGGGAGGTTCTCTGGGGCCAACGTCCTGACTTTC | CASSQDPSGRFSGANVLTF
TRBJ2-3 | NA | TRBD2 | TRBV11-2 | TGTGCCAGCAGCTTGCGGCTAGCGGTTCGCACAGATACGCAGTATTTT | CASSLRLAVRTDTQYF
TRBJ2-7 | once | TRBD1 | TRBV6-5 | TGTGCCAGCAGGCCAAGACAGGGTTCCTACGAGCAGTACTTC | CASRPRQGSYEQYF
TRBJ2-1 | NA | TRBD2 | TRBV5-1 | TGCGCCAGTACTAGCGGGGCATTCAATGAGCAGTTCTTC | CASTSGAFNEQFF
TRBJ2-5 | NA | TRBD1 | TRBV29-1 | TGCAGCGTTGAGTACAGGGGGCAAGAGACCCAGTACTTC | CSVEYRGQETQYF
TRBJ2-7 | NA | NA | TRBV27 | TGTGCCAGCAGTTTAAGTTTGGGCGAGCAGTACTTC | CASSLSLGEQYF
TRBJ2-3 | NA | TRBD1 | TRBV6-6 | TGTGCCAGCAGTCCAAGGACAGGGTTGACCCTGGATACGCAGTATTTT | CASSPRTGLTLDTQYF
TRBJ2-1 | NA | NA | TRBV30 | TGTGCCTGGAGTGTACTGACGACAGTATACAATGAGCAGTTCTTC | CAWSVLTTVYNEQFF
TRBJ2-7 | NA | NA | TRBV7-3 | TGTGCCAGCAGCGACAGCGGAGAGCAGTACTTC | CASSDSGEQYF
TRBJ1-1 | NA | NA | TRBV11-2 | TGTGCCAGCAGCTTAGGACAACACACTGAAGCTTTCTTT | CASSLGQHTEAFF
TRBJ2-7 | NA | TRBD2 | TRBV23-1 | TGCGCCAGCAGCCAGGCAAGCGGGGCCTACGAGCAGTACTTC | CASSQASGAYEQYF
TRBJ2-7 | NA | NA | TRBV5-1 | TGCGCCAGCAGCTTAACCGGGTCCCCTATGAGTGGGCGCTACGAGCAGTACTTC | CASSLTGSPMSGRYEQYF
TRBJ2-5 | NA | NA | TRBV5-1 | TGCGCCAGCAGCCCAGGAAGGGTCGGGGAGACCCAGTACTTC | CASSPGRVGETQYF
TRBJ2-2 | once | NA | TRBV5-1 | TGCGCCAGCAGCTTGGAGGGTTATCCCGGGGAGCTGTTTTTT | CASSLEGYPGELFF
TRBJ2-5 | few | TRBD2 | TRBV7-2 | TGTGCCACCACCAAAAGCGGGCTAGCGGGTAGGGAGACCCAGTACTTC | CATTKSGLAGRETQYF
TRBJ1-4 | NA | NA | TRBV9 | TGTGCCAGCAGCGTAGACCCCGACGGCGCAACTAATGAAAAACTGTTTTTT | CASSVDPDGATNEKLFF
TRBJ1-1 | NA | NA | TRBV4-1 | TGCGCCAGCAGCCAAGAGGAGCGCCGGGCGGGCACTGAAGCTTTCTTT | CASSQEERRAGTEAFF
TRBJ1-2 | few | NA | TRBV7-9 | TGTGCCAGCAGCTTAGGGGCCTCCTACTATGGCTACACCTTC | CASSLGASYYGYTF
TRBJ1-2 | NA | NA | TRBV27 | TGTGCCAGCACTCGGGACGGATCATGGGGTGGCTACACCTTC | CASTRDGSWGGYTF
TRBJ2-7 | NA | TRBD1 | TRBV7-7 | TGTGCTAGCACTGGGACAGGGAGCTACGAGCAGTACTTC | CASTGTGSYEQYF
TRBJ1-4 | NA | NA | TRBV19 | TGTGCCAGTAGTATTCGGAGAAATGAAAAACTGTTTTTT | CASSIRRNEKLFF
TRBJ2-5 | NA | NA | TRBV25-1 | TGTGCCAGCCGAGTCTGGGGGGTAGAGACCCAGTACTTC | CASRVWGVETQYF
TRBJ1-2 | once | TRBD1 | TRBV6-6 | TGTGCCAGCACCAAACAGGGGACGGCAAACTATGGCTACACCTTC | CASTKQGTANYGYTF